The 10 T cell receptor beta chains reported below all come from one sample, sequenced in a study of OX40 agonist ivuxolimab in advanced cancers. Method: immunoSEQ multiplex PCR; TCRdb's copy keeps in-frame clones and lacks some. The table lists roughly 80,000 clones, around 93% of them singletons. The material sequenced was CD4+ or CD8+ T cells sorted from blood, taken in a trial of the OX40 agonist ivuxolimab. These receptors all stem from an adult with an advanced solid tumor such as melanoma, head and neck, liver or kidney cancer.

The gene calls are TRBV28 and TRBJ2-5, with 7 bases matching TRBD2. The CDR3 consists of 14 residues. The ends lost 0 bases at V and 5 bases at J; junction bases unmatched: 3. CDR1 is MDHEN, CDR2 SYDVKM, per germline. In nucleotides, the CDR3 is TGTGCCAGCAGTTTATGGGGGGGAGGGGAGACCCAGTACTTC. It codes for CASSLWGGGETQYF. Full variable domain (missing parts from reference TRBV28 and TRBJ2-5): DVKVTQSSRYLVKRTGEKVFLECVQDMDHENMFWYRQDPGLGLRLIYFSYDVKMKEKGDIPEGYSVSREKKERFSLILESASTNQTSMYLCASSLWGGGETQYFGPGTRLLVL.

This sequence joins TRBV9 and TRBJ1-1; perhaps TRBD1 as D (5 bases). V lost 2 bases to trimming and J lost 4 bases, with 9 bases between them. Germline loops: CDR1 SGDLS, CDR2 YYNGEE. The CDR3 contains 13 residues. This chain's CDR3 is CASSVRVGTEAFF. The CDR3 DNA sequence: TGTGCCAGCAGCGTCAGGGTTGGCACTGAAGCTTTCTTT.

The rearrangement links TRBV12-5 to TRBJ1-4; the D gene is possibly TRBD1 (5 bases). Looked up from germline, CDR1 is LGHNT and CDR2 is FRNRAP. There are 16 residues in the CDR3. The V and J ends lost 3 bases and 2 bases respectively, with 13 bases between them. The CDR3 sequence: CASGFSAGGTNEKLFF. The DNA of the CDR3 is TGTGCTAGTGGTTTTTCTGCGGGGGGGACTAATGAAAAACTGTTTTTT.

V gene TRBV5-6 combines with J gene TRBJ1-1; 12 nucleotides match TRBD1. The CDR3 contains 15 residues. The J segment lost 5 bases and the V segment lost 3 bases, leaving 5 bases of the junction unmatched. Germline values: CDR1 SGHDT, CDR2 YYEEEE. CDR3 protein: CASSSWDRGPTEAFF. The CDR3 coding sequence is TGTGCCAGCAGCTCCTGGGACAGGGGGCCGACTGAAGCTTTCTTT.

The gene calls are TRBV4-1 and TRBJ1-1; D gene ambiguous. Looked up from germline, CDR1 is MGHRA and CDR2 is YSYEKL. V lost 1 base, J lost 4 bases, and 13 bases lay in between. This CDR3 is built from 15 residues. CDR3 in DNA: TGCGCCAGCAGCCAAGTAAGGGCAGGCTCCACTGAAGCTTTCTTT. This translates into CASSQVRAGSTEAFF.

The chain recombines TRBV4-3 with TRBJ1-5, with no clear D. The CDR3 is 15 amino acids. The V and J ends lost 0 bases and 0 bases respectively, with 6 bases between them. Germline V gives CDR1 LGHNA, CDR2 YSLEER. The CDR3 nucleotides are TGCGCCAGCAGCCAAGATTCCGATAGCAATCAGCCCCAGCATTTT. It specifies CASSQDSDSNQPQHF.

Concerning this clone: One end of the junction is discordant with germline, which a read error may explain. This chain links TRBV12-5 with TRBJ1-3; D uncertain. Germline-derived CDR1 and CDR2 are LGHNT and FRNRAP. The CDR3 is 15 amino acids. CDR3 amino acids: CASALGITSENTIYF. For the CDR3, the DNA is TGTGCTAGTGCTCTGGGTATCACCTCTGAAAACACCATATATTTT.

The chain recombines TRBV4-1 with TRBJ1-1; D is possibly TRBD1 (6 bases). V was cut by 2 bases and J by 2 bases, with 12 bases left in between. The CDR3 spans 15 residues. Per the germline V gene, CDR1 is MGHRA and CDR2 is YSYEKL. For the CDR3, the DNA is TGCGCCAGCAGCCAATTCAACAGGGCTAACACTGAAGCTTTCTTT. Its protein product is CASSQFNRANTEAFF.

This sequence joins TRBV27 and TRBJ2-2, with TRBD2 matching 8 bases. The J segment lost 5 bases and the V segment lost 0 bases, leaving 2 bases of the junction unmatched. The germline CDR1 and CDR2 sequences are MNHEY and SMNVEV (reference sequence). This CDR3 spans 15 amino acids. The CDR3, as DNA: TGTGCCAGCAGTTTATCTAGCGGGATTACCGGGGAGCTGTTTTTT. Translation gives CASSLSSGITGELFF.

This chain links TRBV27 with TRBJ1-6; D not certain. Germline loops: CDR1 MNHEY, CDR2 SMNVEV (reference sequence). This CDR3 contains 14 residues. With 5 bases removed from V and 8 bases from J, the gap between germline ends came to 13 bases. CDR3: CASSPGMIHSPLHF. CDR3 nucleotide sequence: TGTGCCAGCAGTCCCGGAATGATCCATTCACCCCTCCACTTT.